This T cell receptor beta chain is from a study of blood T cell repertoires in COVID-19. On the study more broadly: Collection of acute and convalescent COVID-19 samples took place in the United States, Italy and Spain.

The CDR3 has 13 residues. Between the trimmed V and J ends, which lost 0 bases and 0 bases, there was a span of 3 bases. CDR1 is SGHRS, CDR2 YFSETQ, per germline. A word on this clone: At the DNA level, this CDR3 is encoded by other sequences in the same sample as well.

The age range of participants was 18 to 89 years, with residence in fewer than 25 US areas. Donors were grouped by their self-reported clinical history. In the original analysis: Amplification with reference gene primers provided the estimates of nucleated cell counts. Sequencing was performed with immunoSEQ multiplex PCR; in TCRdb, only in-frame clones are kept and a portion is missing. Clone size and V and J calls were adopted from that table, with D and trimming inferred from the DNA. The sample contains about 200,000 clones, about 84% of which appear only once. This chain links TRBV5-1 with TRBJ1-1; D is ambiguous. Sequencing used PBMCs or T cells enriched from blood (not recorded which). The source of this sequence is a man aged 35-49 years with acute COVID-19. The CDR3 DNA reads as TGCGCCAGCAGCTTGGGAGTGAACACTGAAGCTTTCTTT. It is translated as CASSLGVNTEAFF.